This T cell receptor (beta chain) was recovered during a study of monozygotic twins with inflammatory bowel disease. The study, taken as a whole, reports: Backing was not found for a single strong signal or clonotype associated with IBD. Especially with disease activity, IBD patients shared fewer clonotypes with others than healthy twins did. Comparison of concordant versus discordant twins revealed no difference in repertoire similarity, possibly due to limited power. The study found lower TCRbeta diversity (inverse Simpson) in IBD patients than in healthy co-twins.

Germline CDR1 is DFQATT and CDR2 is SNEGSKA (reference sequence). The CDR3 loop spans 16 amino acids. After re-calling the 5' RACE reads, TCRdb lists one entry per CDR3 protein, DNA absent. Its listing shows more than 350,000 distinct CDR3 sequences. As to this clonotype: The antigen remains unidentified.

This TCR came from a human donor with ulcerative colitis or Crohn's disease, or a healthy co-twin of an affected twin (not recorded which). Sequencing was done on a sample of blood. This chain connects TRBV20-1 to TRBJ2-3; TCRdb picks TRBD1, but there is no DNA to check that call. CDR3 amino acids: CSASNPGLSSTDTQYF.